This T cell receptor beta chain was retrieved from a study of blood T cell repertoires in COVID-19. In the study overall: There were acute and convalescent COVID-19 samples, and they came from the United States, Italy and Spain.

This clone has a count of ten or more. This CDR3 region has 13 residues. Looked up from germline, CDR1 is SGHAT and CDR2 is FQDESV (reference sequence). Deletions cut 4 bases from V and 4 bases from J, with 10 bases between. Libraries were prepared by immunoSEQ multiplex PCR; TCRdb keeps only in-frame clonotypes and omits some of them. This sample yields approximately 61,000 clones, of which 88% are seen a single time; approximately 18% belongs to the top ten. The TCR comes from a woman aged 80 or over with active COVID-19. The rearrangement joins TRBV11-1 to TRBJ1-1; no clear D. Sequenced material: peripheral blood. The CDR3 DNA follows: TGTGCCAGCAGCTCAACAACGGGCACTGAAGCTTTCTTT. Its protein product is CASSSTTGTEAFF.